These 17 T cell receptor beta chains were all obtained from the same sample, sequenced in a study of shared clonotypes between healthy human individuals. Clones were sequenced by immunoSEQ multiplex PCR, and TCRdb holds only the in-frame ones, with some missing. This table has over 1.5 million clones, approximately 98% appearing once. The source material was naive CD4+ T cells sorted from blood. The sample's subset: CD45RA+ positively selected. All receptors derive from a young man in good health.

Turning to this clone: This sample also contains other DNA sequences that code for the same CDR3. The CDR3 reads CASSLDGSQETQYF. The CDR3, as DNA: TGTGCCAGCAGCTTAGATGGTAGTCAAGAGACCCAGTACTTC. V and J are TRBV7-9 and TRBJ2-5, with D unclear. CDR3 length equals 14 residues. V lost 1 base to trimming and J lost 2 bases, with 8 bases between them. Germline V gene data show CDR1 as SEHNR and CDR2 as FQNEAQ (reference sequence).

The chain employs TRBV7-9 and TRBJ2-3; TRBD2 is a possible D gene (6 bases). The CDR3 runs to 15 residues. V was pared by 2 bases and J by 4 bases, with 13 bases between. From germline, CDR1 is SEHNR and CDR2 FQNEAQ (reference sequence). CDR3 region: CASSLRLREPDTQYF. In nucleotides, the CDR3 is TGTGCCAGCAGCTTAAGACTCCGGGAGCCAGATACGCAGTATTTT. Complete variable domain (other parts from reference TRBV7-9 and TRBJ2-3): DTGVSQNPRHKITKRGQNVTFRCDPISEHNRLYWYRQTLGQGPEFLTYFQNEAQLEKSRLLSDRFSAERPKGSFSTLEIQRTEQGDSAMYLCASSLRLREPDTQYFGPGTRLTVL.

The genes are TRBV5-8 and TRBJ2-7, with TRBD1 matching over 7 bases. Losses at the gene ends were 4 bases for V and 8 bases for J; bases not matched to a gene: 6. There are 12 residues in the CDR3. Germline lookup yields CDR1 SGHTS and CDR2 YDEGEE. CDR3 coding DNA: TGTGCCAGCAGCGCCTTACAGGGGCAGCAGTACTTC. It is translated as CASSALQGQQYF.

The V gene is TRBV18, the J gene TRBJ2-1, with TRBD2 identical over 7 bases. Losses at the gene ends were 1 base for V and 7 bases for J; bases not matched to a gene: 16. This CDR3 is built from 18 residues. Germline assignment: CDR1 KGHSH and CDR2 LQKENI. CDR3 bases: TGTGCCAGCTCACCACTGTCCGCGGGAGTACTCTCGGTTAATGAGCAGTTCTTC. The encoded protein is CASSPLSAGVLSVNEQFF.

V gene TRBV5-4 combines with J gene TRBJ2-3, with D uncertain. The CDR3 is 13 residues long. CDR1 and CDR2 from the germline V gene are SGHNT and YYREEE (reference sequence). Trimming removed 5 bases from V and 2 bases from J, with 9 bases in between. CDR3 sequence (DNA): TGTGCCAGCAGTTTGAAGACCACAGATACGCAGTATTTT. Its translation: CASSLKTTDTQYF. Together with reference TRBV5-4 and TRBJ2-3, the CDR3 gives the full variable domain: ETGVTQSPTHLIKTRGQQVTLRCSSQSGHNTVSWYQQALGQGPQFIFQYYREEENGRGNFPPRFSGLQFPNYSSELNVNALELDDSALYLCASSLKTTDTQYFGPGTRLTVL.

In its sample, this clone was seen once. The V call is TRBV14, the J call TRBJ1-2; D not resolved. Between the trimmed V and J ends, which lost 1 base and 7 bases, there was a span of 4 bases. Per the germline V gene, CDR1 is SGHDN and CDR2 is FVKESK. The CDR3 has 11 residues. CDR3 protein: CASSQVGGYTF. The CDR3 DNA follows: TGTGCCAGCAGCCAAGTGGGTGGCTACACCTTC.

The genes are TRBV7-6 and TRBJ2-3; the D is unclear. This CDR3 comprises 14 residues. Trimming shortened V by 5 bases and J by 0 bases, and 9 bases separated the two germline ends. Germline values: CDR1 SGHVS, CDR2 FNYEAQ. This CDR3 reads CASSPIVSTDTQYF. As DNA, the CDR3 is TGTGCCAGCAGCCCCATAGTAAGCACAGATACGCAGTATTTT.

The chain uses TRBV2 and TRBJ2-3; 16 nucleotides line up with TRBD2. V was clipped by 6 bases and J by 6 bases; unmatched bases: 6. The CDR3 has 16 residues. CDR1 SNHLY and CDR2 FYNNEI come from the germline V gene. CDR3 sequence (DNA): TGTGCCAGCAGCGTGGGACTAGCGGGAGGGCCGGATACGCAGTATTTT. Its protein is CASSVGLAGGPDTQYF.

The chain joins TRBV30 to TRBJ1-3; no definite D call. V shed 2 bases and J shed 8 bases, with 13 bases lying between them. The CDR3 covers 13 residues. Germline CDR1 and CDR2: GTSNPN and SVGIG (reference sequence). The CDR3 reads CAWSNSGEDTIYF. The CDR3 DNA reads TGTGCCTGGAGTAATTCGGGAGAGGACACCATATATTTT.

CDR3 DNA: TGTGCCAGCAGCAGAAAGGGACAGGGCTCCTACAATGAGCAGTTCTTC. Its protein product is CASSRKGQGSYNEQFF. The V call is TRBV7-2, the J call TRBJ2-1, with TRBD1 matching over 9 bases. The V segment lost 5 bases and the J segment 0 bases; nucleotides outside the gene matches: 5. The CDR3 loop spans 16 amino acids. In germline, CDR1 is SGHTA, CDR2 FQGNSA.

The V gene is TRBV7-3, the J gene TRBJ2-2; 9 bases line up with TRBD1. V trimming: 4 bases; J trimming: 5 bases; junction bases outside the gene matches: 8. Germline CDR1 and CDR2: SGHTA and FQGTGA. This CDR3 contains 16 residues. CDR3 bases: TGTGCCAGCAGCTCCACAGGGGGCGCGGAAACCGGGGAGCTGTTTTTT. Amino acids: CASSSTGGAETGELFF.

CDR3 DNA: TGTGCCAGCGCTCCGGGGACAACTAATGAAAAACTGTTTTTT. Its protein product is CASAPGTTNEKLFF. The chain employs TRBV28 and TRBJ1-4; the D is unclear. V lost 8 bases, J lost 0 bases, and 10 bases lay in between. Germline CDR1 reads MDHEN; CDR2 reads SYDVKM. This CDR3 is 14 amino acids long.

Here the CDR3 DNA reads TGTGCCAGCAGCTACGTCTCAATTTCCAATGAGCAGTTCTTC. Translation: CASSYVSISNEQFF. The rearrangement uses TRBV9 and TRBJ2-1, with unresolved D. The CDR3 is 14 residues long. Trimming took 4 bases from V and 6 from J, leaving 14 bases between them. In germline, CDR1 is SGDLS, CDR2 YYNGEE. Together with reference TRBV9 and TRBJ2-1, the CDR3 gives the full variable domain: DSGVTQTPKHLITATGQRVTLRCSPRSGDLSVYWYQQSLDQGLQFLIQYYNGEERAKGNILERFSAQQFPDLHSELNLSSLELGDSALYFCASSYVSISNEQFFGPGTRLTVL.

This chain uses TRBV10-2 with TRBJ1-4; D remains unclear. The CDR3 is made up of 13 amino acids. Trimming stripped 3 bases from V and 7 bases from J, with 9 bases between. Germline CDR1 reads WSHSY; CDR2 reads SAAADI. The CDR3 DNA reads TGCGCCAGCAGTGACTGGGCGGCTGAAAAACTGTTTTTT. This codes for CASSDWAAEKLFF.

V is TRBV20-1 and J is TRBJ1-2, with D hard to call. Germline V gene lookup returns CDR1 DFQATT and CDR2 SNEGSKA (reference sequence). This CDR3 spans 11 amino acids. Trimming left V 0 bases short and J 2 bases short, with 1 base between. The CDR3 nucleotides are TGCAGTGCTAGAGAGAACTATGGCTACACCTTC. It codes for CSARENYGYTF.

The J gene is TRBJ1-4, the V gene TRBV5-1; maybe TRBD1 (6 bases). V lost 3 bases and J lost 4, with 25 bases in between. CDR1 is SGHRS, CDR2 YFSETQ, per germline. This CDR3 has 19 amino acids. The CDR3: CASSSLPTGGRGDNEKLFF. In nucleotides, the CDR3 is TGCGCCAGCAGCTCGTTGCCAACCGGCGGTAGGGGGGATAATGAAAAACTGTTTTTT.

This clone was observed a single time. Additional DNA sequences in this sample encode the identical CDR3. The gene calls are TRBV9 and TRBJ1-1, with 8 bases that match TRBD1. This CDR3 is 14 amino acids long. Germline lookup yields CDR1 SGDLS and CDR2 YYNGEE. Trimming removed 1 base from V and 1 base from J; junction bases left unmatched: 0. This chain's CDR3 is CASSVTGGNTEAFF. CDR3 sequence (DNA): TGTGCCAGCAGCGTAACAGGGGGGAACACTGAAGCTTTCTTT.